This is a list of T cell receptor beta chains from one sample in a study of blood T cell repertoires in COVID-19. The method was immunoSEQ multiplex PCR; TCRdb's version includes in-frame clones alone and lacks a portion of them. The sample consists of around 240,000 clones, about 90% of them appearing once. The sequenced material came from peripheral blood. The receptors shown here come from a woman aged 25 to 45 who had recovered from COVID-19. CDR3s include the opening cysteine and the closing phenylalanine or tryptophan. Fields, in order: D gene, J gene, V gene, CDR3 length, clone size, CDR3 protein, CDR3 DNA. A D gene is named only where the DNA matches it firmly. Some rows have no size entry. The others give once, few or many, or a class for an expanded clone.

>TRBD1|TRBJ2-7|TRBV25-1|13|-
CASSETGGYEQYF
TGTGCCAGCAGTGAAACAGGGGGCTACGAGCAGTACTTC
>-|TRBJ2-1|TRBV4-3|16|-
CASSQEPGDLYNEQFF
TGCGCCAGCAGCCAAGAGCCGGGTGACTTGTACAATGAGCAGTTCTTC
>-|TRBJ2-3|TRBV14|13|-
CASSQVVADTQYF
TGTGCCAGCAGCCAGGTAGTTGCAGATACGCAGTATTTT
>-|TRBJ1-4|TRBV27|16|few
CASSLWSSGGNEKLFF
TGTGCCAGCAGTTTATGGTCCTCAGGAGGAAATGAAAAACTGTTTTTT
>TRBD2|TRBJ2-3|TRBV5-1|16|-
CASSLNVGGASDTQYF
TGCGCCAGCAGCTTGAATGTCGGGGGGGCCTCAGATACGCAGTATTTT
>TRBD1|TRBJ1-1|TRBV6-1|17|-
CASSDEGSQGPGTEAFF
TGTGCCAGCAGTGATGAAGGGTCACAGGGGCCGGGGACTGAAGCTTTCTTT
>-|TRBJ1-5|TRBV19|13|-
CASSSFSNQPQHF
TGTGCCAGTAGTTCTTTTAGCAATCAGCCCCAGCATTTT
>TRBD1|TRBJ2-7|TRBV9|15|-
CASSVAPGTEYEQYF
TGTGCCAGCAGCGTAGCTCCGGGGACAGAGTACGAGCAGTACTTC
>-|TRBJ2-2|TRBV19|15|-
CASSTDRQNTGELFF
TGTGCCAGTAGTACGGACAGACAGAACACCGGGGAGCTGTTTTTT
>-|TRBJ1-2|TRBV24-1|16|-
CATTQKKKRGPRGYTF
TGTGCCACCACCCAGAAGAAGAAGCGGGGGCCGCGTGGCTACACCTTC
>TRBD2|TRBJ2-5|TRBV4-3|12|-
CASSQGTSGGYF
TGCGCCAGCAGCCAAGGGACTAGCGGGGGGTACTTC
>-|TRBJ1-3|TRBV21-1|14|-
CASNPGQSRNTIYF
TGTGCCAGCAACCCGGGACAGTCGAGAAACACCATATATTTT
>-|TRBJ2-7|TRBV7-7|15|-
CASSLLQGTDYEQYF
TGTGCCAGCAGCTTATTGCAGGGTACCGATTACGAGCAGTACTTC
>-|TRBJ2-7|TRBV6-5|14|-
CASSQADITYEQYF
TGTGCCAGCTCCCAGGCGGACATTACCTACGAGCAGTACTTC
>-|TRBJ2-1|TRBV7-9|13|-
CASSLDRYNEQFF
TGTGCCAGCAGCTTGGACAGATACAATGAGCAGTTCTTC
>-|TRBJ1-5|TRBV5-1|15|-
CASSLWGGGNQPQHF
TGCGCCAGCAGCTTATGGGGCGGTGGCAATCAGCCCCAGCATTTT
>TRBD2|TRBJ2-1|TRBV12-5|18|once
CASGLVPGLAGGLYEQFF
TGTGCTAGTGGTTTGGTACCCGGACTAGCGGGGGGTCTCTATGAGCAGTTCTTC
>TRBD2|TRBJ2-5|TRBV2|12|-
CASSTSAETQYF
TGTGCCAGCAGTACTAGCGCGGAGACCCAGTACTTC
>TRBD1|TRBJ2-7|TRBV11-2|16|-
CASSSLNRDRGYEQYF
TGTGCCAGCAGCTCACTGAACCGGGACAGGGGGTACGAGCAGTACTTC
>-|TRBJ1-2|TRBV2|13|few
CASSEVKGNGYTF
TGTGCCAGCAGTGAAGTAAAGGGGAATGGCTACACCTTC
>-|TRBJ2-2|TRBV5-5|15|-
CASSLVASNTGELFF
TGTGCCAGCAGCTTGGTTGCGTCGAACACCGGGGAGCTGTTTTTT